A selection of T cell receptor beta chains follows, all from one sample in a study of cytomegalovirus exposure and HLA in healthy donors. Produced via immunoSEQ multiplex PCR; TCRdb's table is partial and in-frame only. The sample has approximately 300,000 clones, around 90% seen once; the top ten hold roughly 1.2%. The sample was PBMCs. These receptors were taken from a woman aged 30 to 39 in good health and CMV-seropositive. The CDR3 runs from the conserved cysteine through the conserved F or W. A D gene is named only where the DNA matches it firmly. Size tells how often a clone was seen (once, few, many) or the class of an expanded clone, and some rows leave it out.

D	V	J	size	CDR3	DNA
.	TRBV12-5	TRBJ1-2	.	CASGPDINYGYTF	TGTGCTAGTGGTCCGGACATCAACTATGGCTACACCTTC
TRBD1	TRBV7-6	TRBJ1-5	.	CASSLGQPYQPQHF	TGTGCCAGCAGCCTGGGACAGCCTTATCAGCCCCAGCATTTT
TRBD2	TRBV29-1	TRBJ2-7	.	CSVQTSGGALGEQYF	TGCAGCGTCCAGACTAGCGGGGGGGCCCTTGGGGAGCAGTACTTC
.	TRBV29-1	TRBJ2-3	.	CSVHPRDYSTDTQYF	TGCAGCGTCCATCCCAGGGATTATAGCACAGATACGCAGTATTTT
.	TRBV7-9	TRBJ2-7	.	CASSLWNSRQPKKVNEQYF	TGTGCCAGCAGCTTATGGAACAGCCGCCAACCCAAGAAGGTAAACGAGCAGTACTTC
.	TRBV5-1	TRBJ2-5	.	CASSLAGARVGETQYF	TGCGCCAGCAGCTTGGCTGGGGCCAGGGTAGGAGAGACCCAGTACTTC
.	TRBV5-4	TRBJ2-1	.	CASSFKGSVTISYNEQFF	TGTGCCAGCAGCTTTAAGGGAAGTGTAACTATCTCCTACAATGAGCAGTTCTTC
.	TRBV7-9	TRBJ1-2	.	CASSPGGPYGYTF	TGTGCCAGCAGCCCGGGGGGTCCCTATGGCTACACCTTC
.	TRBV9	TRBJ2-5	.	CASSPTGRVETQYF	TGTGCCAGCAGCCCGACAGGGAGGGTGGAGACCCAGTACTTC
.	TRBV27	TRBJ2-2	once	CASSLYPLRSNTGELFF	TGTGCCAGCAGTTTATACCCTTTGCGGTCGAACACCGGGGAGCTGTTTTTT